These 31 T cell receptor beta chains came from one sample sequenced in a study of blood T cell repertoires in COVID-19. The protocol was immunoSEQ multiplex PCR, while the TCRdb copy is restricted to in-frame clones and leaves out a portion. The sample holds some 260,000 clones, about 90% seen once. Input material: PBMCs or T cells enriched from blood (not recorded which). The receptors originated from a woman between 18 and 29 years old who had recovered from COVID-19.

The V gene is TRBV4-2, the J gene TRBJ1-6; weak D call: TRBD1 (5 bases). Per the germline V gene, CDR1 is LGHNA and CDR2 is YNFKEQ. Deletions cut 0 bases from V and 0 bases from J, with 12 bases between. The CDR3 is 18 residues long. The CDR3 DNA reads TGTGCCAGCAGCCAAGAGGTGGGGGGGAGCTCCTATAATTCACCCCTCCACTTT. Translation gives CASSQEVGGSSYNSPLHF.

This clone has a single count. This chain connects TRBV6-5 to TRBJ1-2; D is uncertain. V lost 6 bases to trimming and J lost 2 bases, with 13 bases between them. Per the germline V gene, CDR1 is MNHEY and CDR2 is SVGAGI. CDR3 length: 14 residues. The chain's CDR3 is CASSRDPRNYGYTF. The CDR3 DNA reads as TGTGCCAGCAGCCGGGATCCAAGAAACTATGGCTACACCTTC.

This chain links TRBV19 with TRBJ1-2; D is unclear. Germline assignment: CDR1 LNHDA and CDR2 SQIVND (reference sequence). V was cut by 6 bases and J by 8 bases, with 16 bases left in between. This CDR3 region has 13 residues. The CDR3 sequence: CASSRNSDMGYTF. CDR3 DNA sequence: TGTGCCAGTAGCAGGAACAGTGATATGGGCTACACCTTC.

V is TRBV6-5 and J is TRBJ1-3; TRBD1 might be the D (5 bases). The CDR3 contains 14 residues. Trimming took 6 bases from V and 1 from J, leaving 10 bases between them. Germline CDR1 MNHEY, CDR2 SVGAGI. This CDR3 reads CASRRTFSGNTIYF. CDR3 DNA: TGTGCCAGCAGGCGGACATTTTCTGGAAACACCATATATTTT.

The CDR3 DNA is TGCGCCAGCAGGGAGGGGTTTAACACTGAAGCTTTCTTT. This gives the protein CASREGFNTEAFF. The V call is TRBV5-1, the J call TRBJ1-1; D might be TRBD1 (5 bases). Germline CDR1 and CDR2: SGHRS and YFSETQ. The CDR3 loop spans 13 amino acids. Deletions cut 5 bases from V and 2 bases from J, with 10 bases between.

This clone has only one observation. The chain recombines TRBV7-2 with TRBJ2-5; TRBD2 agrees at 9 bases. CDR1 is SGHTA and CDR2 is FQGNSA in the germline V gene. The CDR3 contains 15 residues. The V and J ends lost 1 base and 5 bases, in that order; junction bases with no gene match: 5. The DNA of the CDR3 is TGTGCCAGCAGCTTAGGGGGACTAGCCGGGGAGACCCAGTACTTC. It specifies CASSLGGLAGETQYF.

V is TRBV27 and J is TRBJ1-3, with 7 bases fitting TRBD1. Trimming at V came to 6 bases and at J to 2 bases, leaving 7 bases not matched to a gene. Germline CDR1 reads MNHEY; CDR2 reads SMNVEV (reference sequence). This CDR3 has 15 amino acids. The chain's CDR3 is CASSQTTGTGNTIYF. CDR3 nucleotides: TGTGCCAGCAGCCAGACGACAGGGACTGGAAACACCATATATTTT.

The CDR3 sequence: CASTSTSGGSYEQYF. CDR3 nucleotide sequence: TGTGCCAGTACCTCGACTAGCGGGGGCTCCTACGAGCAGTACTTC. This rearrangement joins TRBV19 to TRBJ2-7, with 12 bases lining up with TRBD2. V was clipped by 7 bases and J by 0 bases; unmatched bases: 4. The CDR3 totals 15 residues. The germline V gene has CDR1 LNHDA and CDR2 SQIVND (reference sequence).

In DNA form, the CDR3 reads TGCGCCAGCAGCCCGGGACAGATCAACACCGGGGAGCTGTTTTTT. It is translated as CASSPGQINTGELFF. The chain carries TRBV5-1 and TRBJ2-2; the match to TRBD1 covers 7 bases. Germline trimming cut 4 bases from V and 2 bases from J; bases unmatched to any gene: 5. CDR3 size: 15 residues. CDR1 and CDR2 (germline): SGHRS, YFSETQ.

The chain joins TRBV27 to TRBJ1-2, with D possibly TRBD1 on 6 matching bases. Trimming took 6 bases from V and 7 from J, leaving 15 bases between them. Germline-derived CDR1 and CDR2 are MNHEY and SMNVEV (reference sequence). CDR3 length: 13 residues. In DNA, the CDR3 is TGTGCCAGCAGCCTAGGGCAGGGGAGTGGCTACACCTTC. The encoded protein is CASSLGQGSGYTF.

The chain employs TRBV19 and TRBJ1-3; D not resolved. The germline V gene has CDR1 LNHDA and CDR2 SQIVND (reference sequence). The CDR3 has 15 amino acids. The V end lost 5 bases, the J end lost 0 bases, and 11 bases lay between the germline ends. The CDR3 region is CASSLVRDSGNTIYF. Here the CDR3 DNA reads TGTGCCAGTAGTCTCGTGCGAGACTCTGGAAACACCATATATTTT. The whole variable domain, filled in from reference TRBV19 and TRBJ1-3, reads DGGITQSPKYLFRKEGQNVTLSCEQNLNHDAMYWYRQDPGQGLRLIYYSQIVNDFQKGDIAEGYSVSREKKESFPLTVTSAQKNPTAFYLCASSLVRDSGNTIYFGEGSWLTVV.

CDR3 sequence reads: CASSQVLTGGARGYTF. The CDR3 nucleotides read TGTGCCAGCAGCCAGGTCCTGACAGGGGGCGCTCGTGGCTACACCTTC. V and J are TRBV3-1 (or the pseudogene TRBV3-2) and TRBJ1-2; 10 bases are shared with TRBD1. The junction had 11 bases not matched to a gene; V was cut back by 3 bases and J by 7 bases. This CDR3 comprises 16 residues. Germline CDR1 is LGHDT and CDR2 is YNNKEL (reference sequence).

The chain recombines TRBV6-5 with TRBJ1-1; TRBD1 might be the D (6 bases). CDR3 size: 15 residues. The V and J ends lost 0 bases and 4 bases respectively, with 12 bases between them. The germline V gene has CDR1 MNHEY and CDR2 SVGAGI. The CDR3 DNA sequence: TGTGCCAGCAGTTACTCCCGAACAGGGCTCACTGAAGCTTTCTTT. It specifies CASSYSRTGLTEAFF.

The V call is TRBV5-1, the J call TRBJ2-1; possibly TRBD2 for D (6 bases). The V gene lost 0 bases and the J gene lost 5 bases, with 12 bases spanning the gap. From germline, CDR1 is SGHRS and CDR2 YFSETQ. The CDR3 is 15 residues long. This chain's CDR3 is CASSLGVSGNNEQFF. The CDR3 bases are TGCGCCAGCAGCTTGGGCGTTAGCGGAAACAATGAGCAGTTCTTC. Full variable domain (remainder filled in from reference TRBV5-1 and TRBJ2-1): KAGVTQTPRYLIKTRGQQVTLSCSPISGHRSVSWYQQTPGQGLQFLFEYFSETQRNKGNFPGRFSGRQFSNSRSEMNVSTLELGDSALYLCASSLGVSGNNEQFFGPGTRLTVL.

The count of this clone is one. The chain employs TRBV18 and TRBJ2-7; a weak D match, TRBD2 (6 bases). This CDR3 is built from 14 residues. Trimming stripped 4 bases from V and 2 bases from J, with 12 bases between. Germline V gene sequence: CDR1 KGHSH, CDR2 LQKENI. The CDR3 DNA reads as TGTGCCAGCTCACGGGAGGCAGGACCCTACGAGCAGTACTTC. Protein sequence: CASSREAGPYEQYF.

The V gene is TRBV3-1 (or the pseudogene TRBV3-2), the J gene TRBJ2-3, with D unclear. V shed 1 base and J shed 2 bases, with 10 bases lying between them. CDR1 and CDR2 from the germline V gene are LGHDT and YNNKEL (reference sequence). This CDR3 spans 15 amino acids. Here the CDR3 reads CASSQGGLTTDTQYF. The CDR3 bases are TGTGCCAGCAGCCAAGGCGGATTGACCACAGATACGCAGTATTTT.

This clone was detected many times. The V gene is TRBV11-2, the J gene TRBJ2-2, with a possible D match to TRBD2 (6 bases). The germline V and J ends were trimmed by 5 bases and 5 bases, with 27 bases remaining between them. The CDR3 has 19 residues. Germline CDR1 SGHAT, CDR2 FQNNGV. The CDR3 protein is CASSPKTINARTNTGELFF. CDR3 in DNA: TGTGCCAGCAGCCCAAAAACCATCAACGCCCGGACTAATACCGGGGAGCTGTTTTTT.

The chain employs TRBV5-5 and TRBJ2-6; D ambiguous. Germline V lookup: CDR1 SGHKS, CDR2 YYEKEE (reference sequence). The CDR3 consists of 15 residues. The V gene lost 3 bases and the J gene lost 4 bases, with 11 bases spanning the gap. CDR3 loop: CASSYFSNGANVLTF. The CDR3 nucleotides read TGTGCCAGCAGCTACTTCTCAAACGGGGCCAACGTCCTGACTTTC.

This chain links TRBV24-1 with TRBJ1-5; D is perhaps TRBD1 (6 bases). CDR3 length: 20 amino acids. Germline CDR1 is KGHDR and CDR2 is SFDVKD. With 2 bases removed from V and 0 bases from J, the gap between germline ends came to 22 bases. CDR3 in amino acids: CATSDSGWRTDKYSNQPQHF. In DNA, the CDR3 is TGTGCCACCAGTGATTCCGGGTGGAGGACAGACAAATATAGCAATCAGCCCCAGCATTTT.

The CDR3 loop is CASSYRRLRGIPSEAFF. CDR3 DNA: TGTGCCAGCAGTTACCGAAGACTCAGGGGGATACCATCTGAAGCTTTCTTT. The chain employs TRBV27 and TRBJ1-1; 7 nucleotides align to TRBD1. CDR1 is MNHEY and CDR2 is SMNVEV in the germline V gene (reference sequence). The J segment lost 6 bases and the V segment lost 4 bases, leaving 17 bases of the junction unmatched. The CDR3 contains 17 residues.

CDR3 DNA: TGTGCCAGCAGCCGCAGAGGACTAGCGGGGGACACCGGGGAGCTGTTTTTT. Translation gives CASSRRGLAGDTGELFF. The chain is built from TRBV4-2 and TRBJ2-2; 13 nucleotides align to TRBD2. The V and J ends lost 4 bases and 3 bases, in that order; junction bases with no gene match: 5. The CDR3 is made up of 17 amino acids. The germline V gene encodes CDR1 LGHNA and CDR2 YNFKEQ.

The V and J genes are TRBV7-9 and TRBJ2-3; 13 nucleotides line up with TRBD2. V shed 6 bases, J shed 6 bases, and the junction held 6 bases outside the gene matches. In germline, CDR1 is SEHNR, CDR2 FQNEAQ (reference sequence). This CDR3 is 15 amino acids long. CDR3 coding DNA: TGTGCCAGCAGTCGGACTAGCGGGAGAGTGGATACGCAGTATTTT. This gives the protein CASSRTSGRVDTQYF.

The gene calls are TRBV9 and TRBJ1-1; TRBD1 matches 9 bases. The CDR3 loop spans 16 amino acids. Germline V CDR1 and CDR2: SGDLS, YYNGEE. J lost 5 bases, V lost 3 bases, and 11 bases had no gene match. The CDR3 DNA follows: TGTGCCAGCAGCGCCCACTACGGGACAGGGCGGACTGAAGCTTTCTTT. Translating gives CASSAHYGTGRTEAFF.

The chain recombines TRBV5-4 with TRBJ2-7; possible D gene TRBD2, 5 bases. Germline V CDR1 and CDR2: SGHNT, YYREEE (reference sequence). There are 14 residues in the CDR3. V gave up 0 bases and J gave up 7 bases, with 14 bases separating them. This chain's CDR3 is CASSLAGVGREQYF. Written as DNA, the CDR3 is TGTGCCAGCAGCTTGGCCGGGGTTGGTAGAGAGCAGTACTTC.

The V gene is TRBV5-4, the J gene TRBJ1-2; the match to TRBD1 covers 7 bases. Germline CDR1 is SGHNT and CDR2 is YYREEE (reference sequence). V dropped 5 bases and J dropped 4; count of bases not matched to a gene: 8. The CDR3 has 14 residues. The CDR3 bases are TGTGCCAGCAGTCCCGGGACAGAACTCTATGGCTACACCTTC. It codes for CASSPGTELYGYTF.

V is TRBV19 and J is TRBJ2-3; D is possibly TRBD2 (6 bases). CDR1 is LNHDA, CDR2 SQIVND, per germline (reference sequence). The CDR3 length is 17 residues. The V and J ends lost 6 bases and 0 bases respectively, with 19 bases between them. The CDR3 loop is CASSLPGEERSTDTQYF. CDR3 coding DNA: TGTGCCAGTAGCCTCCCGGGAGAGGAGCGCAGCACAGATACGCAGTATTTT.

The rearrangement joins TRBV7-3 to TRBJ2-1, with 8 nucleotides matching TRBD2. Germline V CDR1 and CDR2: SGHTA, FQGTGA. This CDR3 has 15 amino acids. Unmatched junction bases numbered 4, after V lost 4 bases and J lost 2 bases. The CDR3 bases are TGTGCCAGCAGCTCTGGACTAGCAGCCTACAATGAGCAGTTCTTC. It translates to CASSSGLAAYNEQFF.

The chain carries TRBV13 and TRBJ1-1; D unresolved. Deletions cut 6 bases from V and 3 bases from J, with 14 bases between. CDR3 size: 14 residues. CDR1 and CDR2 (germline): PRHDT, FYEKMQ (reference sequence). CDR3 sequence (DNA): TGTGCCAGCAGTCCCCGGACTACATACACTGAAGCTTTCTTT. Translation: CASSPRTTYTEAFF.

The V call is TRBV28, the J call TRBJ1-1; 7 bases align to TRBD1. Germline CDR1 MDHEN, CDR2 SYDVKM. This CDR3 is 16 amino acids long. After removal of 5 bases from V and 3 bases from J, the junction contained 12 bases not matched to a gene. The CDR3 DNA is TGTGCCAGCAGTGTTCCCTTAAGGGGGCTCGACACTGAAGCTTTCTTT. As protein: CASSVPLRGLDTEAFF.

The CDR3 region is CASSPPSGGLETQYF. CDR3 DNA: TGTGCCAGCTCACCACCTTCTGGGGGGTTGGAGACCCAGTACTTC. V gene TRBV18 combines with J gene TRBJ2-5; perhaps TRBD2 as D (6 bases). The germline V gene encodes CDR1 KGHSH and CDR2 LQKENI. The V and J ends lost 0 bases and 5 bases respectively, with 13 bases between them. The CDR3 totals 15 residues.

Regarding this clone: Since a much larger clone is just one base distant, this may be a read error. Distinct nucleotide sequences in the sample also encode this CDR3. J is TRBJ2-5 and V is TRBV13; no firm D call. Germline CDR1 PRHDT, CDR2 FYEKMQ (reference sequence). The V gene lost 0 bases and the J gene lost 5 bases, with 4 bases spanning the gap. The CDR3 is 12 residues long. CDR3 amino acids: CASSLGRETQYF. The CDR3 nucleotides read TGTGCCAGCAGCTTAGGCCGGGAGACCCAGTACTTC. Combining the CDR3 with reference TRBV13 and TRBJ2-5 gives the whole variable domain AAGVIQSPRHLIKEKRETATLKCYPIPRHDTVYWYQQGPGQDPQFLISFYEKMQSDKGSIPDRFSAQQFSDYHSELNMSSLELGDSALYFCASSLGRETQYFGPGTRLLVL.